This TCR beta chain was captured by sequencing in a study of CD8+ T cells in alopecia areata. Study conclusions and caveats: Tofacitinib significantly decreased scalp clonality and expanded CD8+ clones among top 100.

A few counts support this clone. Its cognate antigen is unknown. As for treatment: oral pan-JAK inhibitor, 5-10 mg twice daily. The germline V and J ends were trimmed by 7 bases and 0 bases, with 11 bases remaining between them. The CDR3 totals 14 residues. CDR1 SGHRS and CDR2 YFSETQ come from the germline V gene. TCR sequencing used cDNA made by reverse transcription of extracted RNA. TCRdb keeps only in-frame clones here, not all; method: immunoSEQ multiplex PCR. The top ten hold under 1.2% of the sample, which has 150,000 to 200,000 clones, roughly 60% seen once. The receptor was isolated from a human donor with alopecia areata. The source was CD4+ T cells sorted from blood, collected at week 24, from a patient treated with tofacitinib. The V call is TRBV5-1, the J call TRBJ1-3; possibly TRBD1 for D (5 bases). The CDR3 DNA sequence: TGCGCCAGCTGCTCGGGGCTCTCTGGAAACACCATATATTTT. This encodes CASCSGLSGNTIYF.